This paragraph covers one TCR beta chain sequence. Its antigen is unknown. This CDR3 has 13 amino acids. Germline loops: CDR1 LNHDA, CDR2 SQIVND (reference sequence). Trimming stripped 5 bases from V and 4 bases from J, with 12 bases between. The method was immunoSEQ multiplex PCR; TCRdb's version includes in-frame clones alone and lacks a portion of them. The sample lists about 180,000 clones, more than 80% occurring once. These data originate in a study of T cell responses to AZD1222 COVID-19 vaccine. Overall study findings and caveats: Repertoire sampling occurred only after the peak T cell response. There were mostly white British donors and more females than males, and clonal diversity was possibly underestimated. Reportedly, nearly half of unique spike TCRs recognized epitopes outside B.1.351/B.1.1.7 mutations. At study baseline, merely a handful of AZD1222 recipients were seropositive.

The material was peripheral blood, obtained 28 days after the second dose of the MenACWY control vaccine. The clonotype originates from an adult who received the MenACWY meningococcal vaccine as a control. The rearrangement links TRBV19 to TRBJ2-7; tentative D call: TRBD2 (5 bases). The CDR3 sequence is CASSPAPGYEQYF. In DNA form, the CDR3 reads TGTGCCAGTAGTCCAGCTCCGGGGTACGAGCAGTACTTC.